In this sample, the clone carrying this TCR beta chain turned up once. V was pared by 4 bases and J by 8 bases, with 11 bases between. The CDR3 loop spans 13 amino acids. CDR1 ENHRY and CDR2 SYGVKD come from the germline V gene. In the original processing: Reference gene primer amplification in the assay estimated nucleated cell counts. Some clones are missing from TCRdb's copy, which holds only in-frame ones; the method was immunoSEQ multiplex PCR. D and trimming were read from the DNA, whereas the V and J calls and clone size are those reported in that table. Here the sample spans approximately 17,000 clones, about 90% being singletons. The sample is drawn from a study of blood T cell repertoires in COVID-19. As for the study in general: From the United States, Italy and Spain came samples of acute and convalescent COVID-19.

The chain combines TRBV10-3 with TRBJ1-4, with D perhaps TRBD1 (5 bases). The sequencing sample was made of peripheral blood. This receptor was obtained from a human donor in a cohort sampled during active COVID-19. CDR3 nucleotides: TGTGCCATCAGTGGGAACACAGGCGAAAAACTGTTTTTT. Translating it yields CAISGNTGEKLFF.